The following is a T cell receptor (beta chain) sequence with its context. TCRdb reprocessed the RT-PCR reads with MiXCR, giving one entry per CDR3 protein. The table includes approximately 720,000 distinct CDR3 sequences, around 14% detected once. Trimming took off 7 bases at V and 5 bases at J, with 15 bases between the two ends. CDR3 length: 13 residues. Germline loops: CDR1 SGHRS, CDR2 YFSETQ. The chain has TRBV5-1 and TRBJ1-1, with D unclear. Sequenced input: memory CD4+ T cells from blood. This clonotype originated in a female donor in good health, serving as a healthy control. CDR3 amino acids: CASGPQLGTEAFF. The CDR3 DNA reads TGCGCCAGCGGACCTCAGCTCGGGACTGAAGCTTTCTTT. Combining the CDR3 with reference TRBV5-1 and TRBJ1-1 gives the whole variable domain KAGVTQTPRYLIKTRGQQVTLSCSPISGHRSVSWYQQTPGQGLQFLFEYFSETQRNKGNFPGRFSGRQFSNSRSEMNVSTLELGDSALYLCASGPQLGTEAFFGQGTRLTVV.